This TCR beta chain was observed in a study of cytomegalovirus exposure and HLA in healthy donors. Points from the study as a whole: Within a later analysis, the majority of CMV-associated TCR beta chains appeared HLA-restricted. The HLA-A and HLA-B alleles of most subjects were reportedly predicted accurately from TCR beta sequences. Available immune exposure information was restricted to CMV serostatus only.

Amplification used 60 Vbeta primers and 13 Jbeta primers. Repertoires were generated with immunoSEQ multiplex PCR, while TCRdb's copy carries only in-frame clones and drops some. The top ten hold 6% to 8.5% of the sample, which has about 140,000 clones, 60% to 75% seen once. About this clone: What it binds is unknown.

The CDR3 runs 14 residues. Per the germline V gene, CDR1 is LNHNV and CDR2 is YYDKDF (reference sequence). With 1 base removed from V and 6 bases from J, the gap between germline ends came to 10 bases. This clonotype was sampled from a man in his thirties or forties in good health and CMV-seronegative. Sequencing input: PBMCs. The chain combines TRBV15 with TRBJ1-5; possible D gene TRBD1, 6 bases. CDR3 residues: CATSRVEGVQPQHF. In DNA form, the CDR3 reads TGTGCCACCAGCAGAGTCGAGGGGGTTCAGCCCCAGCATTTT.